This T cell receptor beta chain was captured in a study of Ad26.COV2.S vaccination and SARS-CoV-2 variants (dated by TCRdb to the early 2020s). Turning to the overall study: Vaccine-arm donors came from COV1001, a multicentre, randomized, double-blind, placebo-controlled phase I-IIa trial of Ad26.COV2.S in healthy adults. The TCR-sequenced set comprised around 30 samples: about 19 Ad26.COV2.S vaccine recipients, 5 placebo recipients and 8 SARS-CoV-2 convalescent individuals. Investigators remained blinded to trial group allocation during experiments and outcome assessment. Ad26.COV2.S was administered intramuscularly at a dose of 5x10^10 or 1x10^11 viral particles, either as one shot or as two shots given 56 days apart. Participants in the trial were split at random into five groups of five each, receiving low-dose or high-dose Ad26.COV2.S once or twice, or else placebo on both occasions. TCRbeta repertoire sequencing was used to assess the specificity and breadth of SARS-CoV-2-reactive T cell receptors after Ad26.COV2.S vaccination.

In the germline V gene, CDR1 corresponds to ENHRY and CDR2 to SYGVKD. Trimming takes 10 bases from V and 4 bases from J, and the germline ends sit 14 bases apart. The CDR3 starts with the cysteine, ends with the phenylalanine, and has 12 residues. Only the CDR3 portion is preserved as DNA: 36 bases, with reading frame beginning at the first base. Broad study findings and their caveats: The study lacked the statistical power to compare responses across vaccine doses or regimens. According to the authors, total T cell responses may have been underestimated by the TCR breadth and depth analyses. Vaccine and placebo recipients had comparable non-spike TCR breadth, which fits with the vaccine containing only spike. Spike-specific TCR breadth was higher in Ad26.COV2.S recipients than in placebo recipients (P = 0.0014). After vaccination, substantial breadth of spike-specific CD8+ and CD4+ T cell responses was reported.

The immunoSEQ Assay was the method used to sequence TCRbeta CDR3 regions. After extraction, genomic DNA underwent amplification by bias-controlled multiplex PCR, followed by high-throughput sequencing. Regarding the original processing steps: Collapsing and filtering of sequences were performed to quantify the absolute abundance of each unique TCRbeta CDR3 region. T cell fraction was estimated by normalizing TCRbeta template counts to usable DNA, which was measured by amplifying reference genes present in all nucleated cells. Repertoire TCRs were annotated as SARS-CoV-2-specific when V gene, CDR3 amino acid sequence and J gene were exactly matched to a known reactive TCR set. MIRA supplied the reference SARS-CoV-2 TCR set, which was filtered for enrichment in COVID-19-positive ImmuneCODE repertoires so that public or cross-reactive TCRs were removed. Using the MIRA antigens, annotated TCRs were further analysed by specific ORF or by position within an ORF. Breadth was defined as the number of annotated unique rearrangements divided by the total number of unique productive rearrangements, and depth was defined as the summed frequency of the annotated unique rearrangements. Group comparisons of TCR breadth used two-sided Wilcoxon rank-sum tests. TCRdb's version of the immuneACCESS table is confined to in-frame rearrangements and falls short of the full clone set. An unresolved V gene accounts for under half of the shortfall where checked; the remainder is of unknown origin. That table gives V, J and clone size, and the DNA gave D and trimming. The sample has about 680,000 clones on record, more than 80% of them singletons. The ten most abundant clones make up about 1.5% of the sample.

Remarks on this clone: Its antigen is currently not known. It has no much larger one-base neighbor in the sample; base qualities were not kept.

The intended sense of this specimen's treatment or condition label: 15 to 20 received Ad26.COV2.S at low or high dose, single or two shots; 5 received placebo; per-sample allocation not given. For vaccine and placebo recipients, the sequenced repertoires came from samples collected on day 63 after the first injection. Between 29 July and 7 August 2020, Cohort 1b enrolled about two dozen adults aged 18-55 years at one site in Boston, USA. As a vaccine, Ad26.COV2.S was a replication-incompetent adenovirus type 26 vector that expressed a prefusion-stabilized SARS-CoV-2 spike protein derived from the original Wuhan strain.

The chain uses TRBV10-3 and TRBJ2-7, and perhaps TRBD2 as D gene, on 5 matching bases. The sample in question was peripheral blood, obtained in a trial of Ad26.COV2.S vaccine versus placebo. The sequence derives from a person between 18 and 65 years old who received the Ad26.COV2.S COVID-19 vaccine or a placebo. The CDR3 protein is CATGREVYEQYF. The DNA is TGTGCCACCGGTCGGGAAGTTTACGAGCAGTACTTC.